This entry lists 17 T cell receptor beta chains sequenced from one sample in a study of blood T cells in healthy people across ages (dated by TCRdb to about 2015). The library was generated by 5' RACE. Sequencing was carried out with an Illumina HiSeq 2500. The second PCR ran for about 7 to 11 cycles and used a J-beta primer mix along with a sample-barcoded 5' primer. TCRdb reprocessing: public reads trimmed at Q25 with fastp, clones called with MiXCR, in-frame beta chains kept. Rows are unified per CDR3 protein, each entry keeping the most common DNA and genes. The sample table holds some 1 million distinct CDR3 sequences, of which under 45% were seen once. The biggest ten clones account for under 20% of the sample. Sequences were obtained from blood. Receptors originate from a woman in her sixties in good health.

Many counts were recorded for this clonotype. The chain couples TRBV12-5 to TRBJ2-1, with D uncertain. This CDR3 has 11 amino acids. Germline V CDR1 and CDR2: LGHNT, FRNRAP. V was trimmed by 1 base and J by 9 bases, leaving 4 bases between them. The CDR3 coding sequence is TGTGCTAGTGGTTTGGGGTTTGAGCAGTTCTTC. It yields the protein CASGLGFEQFF.

This clonotype was picked up one time. V usage is TRBV11-2 and J usage is TRBJ1-1; D perhaps matches TRBD1 (6 bases). Per germline, CDR1 SGHAT and CDR2 FQNNGV. The CDR3 totals 17 residues. The V end was cut by 1 base, the J end by 0 bases, with 15 bases between. CDR3 bases: TGTGCCAGCAGCTTAGCGGGGCGGGGGCGCCTGAACACTGAAGCTTTCTTT. Protein sequence: CASSLAGRGRLNTEAFF.

The chain employs TRBV29-1 and TRBJ2-5; 8 bases fit TRBD1. The ends lost 6 bases at V and 4 bases at J; junction bases unmatched: 7. CDR1 is SQVTM and CDR2 is ANQGSEA in the germline V gene. The CDR3 loop spans 13 amino acids. The CDR3 region is CSVSAGGLETQYF. CDR3 nucleotide sequence: TGCAGCGTCTCTGCAGGGGGCTTAGAGACCCAGTACTTC.

This clonotype showed up just a few times. J is TRBJ2-7 and V is TRBV6-1, with 7 bases matching TRBD1. The junction had 9 bases not matched to a gene; V was cut back by 3 bases and J by 1 base. Germline V gene data show CDR1 as MNHNS and CDR2 as SASEGT. The CDR3 has 16 residues. DNA for the CDR3: TGTGCCAGCAGTGATTACGATAGGGGGCCATCCTACGAGCAGTACTTC. It codes for CASSDYDRGPSYEQYF.

This clonotype was observed a few times. The CDR3 DNA reads TGCAGCGTTCGGACAGGGGGCTTGGAGCCCCAGCATTTT. It yields the protein CSVRTGGLEPQHF. V is TRBV29-1 and J is TRBJ1-5; 11 nucleotides agree with TRBD1. This CDR3 region has 13 residues. Unmatched junction bases numbered 5, after V lost 5 bases and J lost 8 bases. Germline V lookup: CDR1 SQVTM, CDR2 ANQGSEA.

V usage is TRBV5-1 and J usage is TRBJ2-7, with D maybe TRBD1 (8 bases). Trimming stripped 4 bases from V and 2 bases from J, with 16 bases between. The CDR3 has 15 residues. Germline values: CDR1 SGHRS, CDR2 YFSETQ. The chain's CDR3 is CASSTWTGRAYEQYF. The CDR3 region has the DNA TGCGCCAGCAGCACCTGGACAGGGAGGGCCTACGAGCAGTACTTC.

This clonotype was counted a few times. The rearrangement uses TRBV15 and TRBJ1-2, with D possibly matching TRBD1 (5 bases). The CDR3 sequence is 14 residues long. Per the germline V gene, CDR1 is LNHNV and CDR2 is YYDKDF (reference sequence). The V gene lost 0 bases and the J gene lost 5 bases, with 10 bases spanning the gap. Here the CDR3 reads CATSRDRAGYGYTF. CDR3 coding DNA: TGTGCCACCAGCAGAGACAGGGCAGGATATGGCTACACCTTC.

The chain uses TRBV12-3 or TRBV12-4 and TRBJ2-1; a possible D gene is TRBD1 (6 bases). Between the trimmed V and J ends, which lost 5 bases and 5 bases, there was a span of 22 bases. The CDR3 is 17 amino acids. The CDR3: CASSKITGTRTNNEQFF. The DNA of the CDR3 is TGTGCCAGCAGTAAGATCACCGGGACACGGACGAACAATGAGCAGTTCTTC.

Of note for this clonotype: An end of the junction does not agree with germline; a read error may underlie this. The genes are TRBV7-9 and TRBJ2-3; 9 bases fit TRBD2. From germline, CDR1 is SEHNR and CDR2 FQNEAQ (reference sequence). The CDR3 runs to 16 residues. The CDR3 region is CASSSPSGTGTDTQYF. CDR3 nucleotide sequence: TGTGCTAGCAGCTCTCCTAGCGGGACTGGCACAGATACGCAGTATTTT.

This clonotype was counted only a few times. The J gene is TRBJ2-5, the V gene TRBV10-3, with a tentative D call TRBD1 (6 bases). Germline CDR1 reads ENHRY; CDR2 reads SYGVKD. V was shortened by 11 bases and J by 2 bases, with 15 bases between the two germline ends. The CDR3 extends over 13 amino acids. CDR3 sequence (DNA): TGTGCCGCCGGGACAAGAGTTCAAGAGACCCAGTACTTC. This codes for CAAGTRVQETQYF.

This clonotype came up a few times. The J gene is TRBJ2-7, the V gene TRBV4-2, with D perhaps matching TRBD1 or TRBD2 (5 bases each). V was clipped by 0 bases and J by 2 bases, with 11 bases between them. The V gene's germline CDR1 is LGHNA and CDR2 YNFKEQ. The CDR3 consists of 15 residues. Here the CDR3 DNA reads TGTGCCAGCAGCCAAGAAGTCCAGGGACCCTACGAGCAGTACTTC. This encodes CASSQEVQGPYEQYF.

The chain joins TRBV4-1 to TRBJ2-7, with TRBD2 matching 10 bases. The CDR3 is 16 amino acids. V shed 1 base, J shed 1 base, and the junction held 4 bases outside the gene matches. Germline CDR1 MGHRA, CDR2 YSYEKL. The chain's CDR3 is CASSQVLAGVSYEQYF. The CDR3, as DNA: TGCGCCAGCAGCCAAGTTCTAGCGGGAGTTTCCTACGAGCAGTACTTC.

The chain carries TRBV12-3 or TRBV12-4 and TRBJ2-5; 8 nucleotides align to TRBD2. TRBJ2-7 matches the DNA end more closely, so the J call is doubtful. This CDR3 is 14 amino acids long. CDR3 protein: CASSLTSVTYEQYF. The CDR3 region has the DNA TGTGCCAGCAGTCTGACTAGCGTAACCTACGAGCAGTACTTC.

The chain combines TRBV24-1 with TRBJ2-7, with D possibly being TRBD1 (6 bases). This CDR3 spans 12 amino acids. V lost 10 bases, J lost 2 bases, and 11 bases lay in between. Germline V lookup: CDR1 KGHDR, CDR2 SFDVKD. DNA for the CDR3: TGTGCCACGACACAGGGTCCCTACGAGCAGTACTTC. This translates into CATTQGPYEQYF.

The chain combines TRBV9 with TRBJ2-3, with TRBD1 identical over 7 bases. Germline CDR1 reads SGDLS; CDR2 reads YYNGEE. The CDR3 loop spans 15 amino acids. V lost 4 bases to trimming and J lost 2 bases; unmatched junction nucleotides: 7. CDR3 bases: TGTGCCAGCAGCTTCCGGGACAGAGTCACAGATACGCAGTATTTT. It specifies CASSFRDRVTDTQYF.

The V call is TRBV12-3 or TRBV12-4, the J call TRBJ2-5; 11 bases agree with TRBD2. The CDR3 totals 15 residues. V shed 5 bases and J 7 bases; nucleotides not matched to a gene: 9. The CDR3 bases are TGTGCCAGCAGTCCGAGGACTAGCGGGTTAGTGACCCAGTACTTC. Protein: CASSPRTSGLVTQYF.

This clonotype was counted between two and nine times. The rearrangement joins TRBV12-3 or TRBV12-4 to TRBJ1-2; no definite D call. The CDR3 runs 11 residues. V was clipped by 6 bases and J by 4 bases, with 6 bases between them. The CDR3 nucleotides are TGTGCCAGCAGCAGGACCTATGGCTACACCTTC. It is translated as CASSRTYGYTF.